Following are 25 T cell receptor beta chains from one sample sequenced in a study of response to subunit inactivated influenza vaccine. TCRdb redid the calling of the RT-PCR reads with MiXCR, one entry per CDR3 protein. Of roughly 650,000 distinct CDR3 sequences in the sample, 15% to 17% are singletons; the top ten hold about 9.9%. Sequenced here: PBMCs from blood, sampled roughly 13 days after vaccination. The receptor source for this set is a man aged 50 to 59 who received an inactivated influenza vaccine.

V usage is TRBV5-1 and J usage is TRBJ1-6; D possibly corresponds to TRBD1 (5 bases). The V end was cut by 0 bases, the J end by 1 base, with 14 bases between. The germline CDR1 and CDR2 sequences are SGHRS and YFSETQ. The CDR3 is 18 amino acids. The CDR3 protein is CASSLDASGGSYNSPLHF. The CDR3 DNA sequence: TGCGCCAGCAGCTTGGATGCATCGGGGGGTTCCTATAATTCACCCCTCCACTTT. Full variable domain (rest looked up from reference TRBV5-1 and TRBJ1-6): KAGVTQTPRYLIKTRGQQVTLSCSPISGHRSVSWYQQTPGQGLQFLFEYFSETQRNKGNFPGRFSGRQFSNSRSEMNVSTLELGDSALYLCASSLDASGGSYNSPLHFGNGTRLTVT.

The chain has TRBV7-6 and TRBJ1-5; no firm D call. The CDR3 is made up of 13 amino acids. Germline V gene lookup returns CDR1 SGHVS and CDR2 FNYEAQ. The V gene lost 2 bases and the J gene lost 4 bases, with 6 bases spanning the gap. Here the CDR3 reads CASSLSVNQPQHF. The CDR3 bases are TGTGCCAGCAGCTTAAGCGTTAATCAGCCCCAGCATTTT.

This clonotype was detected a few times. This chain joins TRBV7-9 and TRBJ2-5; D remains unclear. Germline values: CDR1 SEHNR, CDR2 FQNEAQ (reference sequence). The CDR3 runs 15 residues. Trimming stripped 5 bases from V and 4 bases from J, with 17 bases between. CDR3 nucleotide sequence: TGTGCCAGCAGCCCATCATCTAACATTCCAGAGACCCAGTACTTC. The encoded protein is CASSPSSNIPETQYF. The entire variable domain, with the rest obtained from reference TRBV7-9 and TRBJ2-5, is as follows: DTGVSQNPRHKITKRGQNVTFRCDPISEHNRLYWYRQTLGQGPEFLTYFQNEAQLEKSRLLSDRFSAERPKGSFSTLEIQRTEQGDSAMYLCASSPSSNIPETQYFGPGTRLLVL.

Here the CDR3 reads CASSVVGSQGTQYF. In DNA form, the CDR3 reads TGTGCCAGCAGCGTAGTAGGTAGCCAGGGGACCCAGTACTTC. The chain recombines TRBV9 with TRBJ2-5, with a weak D call TRBD1 (5 bases). The length of the CDR3 is 14 residues. Trimming removed 0 bases at V and 7 bases at J, with 13 bases between. Looked up from germline, CDR1 is SGDLS and CDR2 is YYNGEE. Full variable domain (outside the CDR3, taken from reference TRBV9 and TRBJ2-5): DSGVTQTPKHLITATGQRVTLRCSPRSGDLSVYWYQQSLDQGLQFLIQYYNGEERAKGNILERFSAQQFPDLHSELNLSSLELGDSALYFCASSVVGSQGTQYFGPGTRLLVL.

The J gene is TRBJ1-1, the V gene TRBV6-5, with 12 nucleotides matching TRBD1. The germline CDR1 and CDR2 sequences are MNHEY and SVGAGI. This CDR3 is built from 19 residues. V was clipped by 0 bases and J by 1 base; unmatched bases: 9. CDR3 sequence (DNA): TGTGCCAGCAGTTACTCGTCGCCCGGGACAGGGGGCAAGAACACTGAAGCTTTCTTT. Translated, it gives CASSYSSPGTGGKNTEAFF.

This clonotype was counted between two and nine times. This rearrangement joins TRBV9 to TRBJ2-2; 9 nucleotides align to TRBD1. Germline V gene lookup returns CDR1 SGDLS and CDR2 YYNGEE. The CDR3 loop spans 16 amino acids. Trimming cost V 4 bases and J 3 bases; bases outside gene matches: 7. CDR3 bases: TGTGCCAGCAGCCCATTGGGACAGGGACACACCGGGGAGCTGTTTTTT. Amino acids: CASSPLGQGHTGELFF.

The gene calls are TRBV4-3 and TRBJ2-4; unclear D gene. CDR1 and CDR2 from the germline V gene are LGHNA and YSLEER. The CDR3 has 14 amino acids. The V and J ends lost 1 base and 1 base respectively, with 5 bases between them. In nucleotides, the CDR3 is TGCGCCAGCAGCCAAGTAGAGGCCAAAAACATTCAGTACTTC. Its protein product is CASSQVEAKNIQYF.

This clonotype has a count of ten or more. The CDR3 DNA reads TGTGCCAGCAGTTCCCTAGGACAGGGTGGGTTCAATGAGCAGTTCTTC. The encoded protein is CASSSLGQGGFNEQFF. The chain uses TRBV27 and TRBJ2-1; 8 positions agree with TRBD1. Germline loops: CDR1 MNHEY, CDR2 SMNVEV (reference sequence). This CDR3 contains 16 residues. Trimming took 4 bases from V and 6 from J; bases not matched to a gene: 11.

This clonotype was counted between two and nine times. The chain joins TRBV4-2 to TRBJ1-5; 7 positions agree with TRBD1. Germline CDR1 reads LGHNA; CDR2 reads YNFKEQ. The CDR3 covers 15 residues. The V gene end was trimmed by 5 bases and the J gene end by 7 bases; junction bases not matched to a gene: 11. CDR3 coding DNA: TGTGCCAGCAGCACCAAACAGGGGACCCACCAGCCCCAGCATTTT. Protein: CASSTKQGTHQPQHF.

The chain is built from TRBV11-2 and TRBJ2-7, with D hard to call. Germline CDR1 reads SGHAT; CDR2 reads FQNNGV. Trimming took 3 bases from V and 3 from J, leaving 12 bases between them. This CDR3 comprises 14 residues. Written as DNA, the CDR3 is TGTGCCAGCAGCTTCGGGTACAGTGACTACGAGCAGTACTTC. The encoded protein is CASSFGYSDYEQYF.

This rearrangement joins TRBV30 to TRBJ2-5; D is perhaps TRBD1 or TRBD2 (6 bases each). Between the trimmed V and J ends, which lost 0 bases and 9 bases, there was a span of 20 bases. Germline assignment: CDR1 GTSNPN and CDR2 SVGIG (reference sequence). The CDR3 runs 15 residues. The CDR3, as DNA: TGTGCCTGGAGTGTAAGGCAGGCAGATAGGGGGGCCCAGTACTTC. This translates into CAWSVRQADRGAQYF.

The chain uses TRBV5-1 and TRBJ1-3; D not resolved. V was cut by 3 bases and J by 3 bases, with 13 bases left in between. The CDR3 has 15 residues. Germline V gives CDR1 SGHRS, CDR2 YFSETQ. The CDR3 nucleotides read TGCGCCAGCAGCTACGGACGGGCCAATGGAAACACCATATATTTT. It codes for CASSYGRANGNTIYF.

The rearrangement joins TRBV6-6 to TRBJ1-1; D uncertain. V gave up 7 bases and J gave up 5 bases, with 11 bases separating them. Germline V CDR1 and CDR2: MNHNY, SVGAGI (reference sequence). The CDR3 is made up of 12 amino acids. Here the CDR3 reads CASTLFGTEAFF. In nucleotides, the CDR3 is TGTGCCAGCACCCTGTTCGGAACTGAAGCTTTCTTT.

The DNA for the CDR3 is TGCGCCAGCAGCTTGGACCTGGGAATGGTGGCTGAAGCTTTCTTT. It translates to CASSLDLGMVAEAFF. The gene calls are TRBV5-1 and TRBJ1-1; D is unclear. The ends were cut back, 0 bases at V and 6 bases at J, with 15 bases in the middle. Germline CDR1 is SGHRS and CDR2 is YFSETQ. This CDR3 has 15 residues. The full variable domain, with the rest looked up from reference TRBV5-1 and TRBJ1-1, is KAGVTQTPRYLIKTRGQQVTLSCSPISGHRSVSWYQQTPGQGLQFLFEYFSETQRNKGNFPGRFSGRQFSNSRSEMNVSTLELGDSALYLCASSLDLGMVAEAFFGQGTRLTVV.

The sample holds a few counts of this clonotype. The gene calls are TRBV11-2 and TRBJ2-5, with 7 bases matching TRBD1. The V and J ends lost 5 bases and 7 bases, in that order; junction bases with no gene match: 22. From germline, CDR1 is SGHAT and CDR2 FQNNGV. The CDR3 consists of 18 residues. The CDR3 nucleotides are TGTGCCAGCAGCAAAAGGGGTCTGACAGGGCCCAGGGACGGGACCCAGTACTTC. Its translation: CASSKRGLTGPRDGTQYF.

CDR3 in amino acids: CSAISEGGVGYGYTF. The CDR3 DNA reads as TGCAGTGCCATATCAGAAGGAGGGGTTGGTTATGGCTACACCTTC. This rearrangement joins TRBV20-1 to TRBJ1-2; maybe TRBD1 (5 bases). The CDR3 has 15 residues. V was cut by 6 bases and J by 5 bases, with 22 bases left in between. Germline-derived CDR1 and CDR2 are DFQATT and SNEGSKA (reference sequence).

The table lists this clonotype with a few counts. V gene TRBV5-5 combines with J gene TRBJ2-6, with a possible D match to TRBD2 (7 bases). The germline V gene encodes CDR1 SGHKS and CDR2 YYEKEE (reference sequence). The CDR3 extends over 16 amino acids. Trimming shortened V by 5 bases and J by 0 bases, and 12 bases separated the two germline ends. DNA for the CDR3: TGTGCCAGCAGAAGAGGGGGGGACTCTGGGGCCAACGTCCTGACTTTC. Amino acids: CASRRGGDSGANVLTF.

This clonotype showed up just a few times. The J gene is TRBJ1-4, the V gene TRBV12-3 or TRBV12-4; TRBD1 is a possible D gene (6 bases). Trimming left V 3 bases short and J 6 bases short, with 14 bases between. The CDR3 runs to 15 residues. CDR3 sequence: CASSLRGQGHEKLFF. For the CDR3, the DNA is TGTGCCAGCAGTTTGAGGGGCCAGGGGCATGAAAAACTGTTTTTT.

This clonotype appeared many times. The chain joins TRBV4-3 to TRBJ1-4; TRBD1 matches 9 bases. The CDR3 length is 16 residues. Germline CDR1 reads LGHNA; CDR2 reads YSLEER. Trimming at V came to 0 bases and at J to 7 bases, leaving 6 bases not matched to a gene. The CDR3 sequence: CASSQDWGQGGEKLFF. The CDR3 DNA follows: TGCGCCAGCAGCCAAGATTGGGGACAGGGCGGTGAAAAACTGTTTTTT.

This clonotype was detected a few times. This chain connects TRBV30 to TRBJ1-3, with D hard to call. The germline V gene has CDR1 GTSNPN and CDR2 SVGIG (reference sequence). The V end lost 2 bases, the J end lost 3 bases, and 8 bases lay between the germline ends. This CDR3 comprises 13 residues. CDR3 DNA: TGTGCCTGGAGTAGTGGCAGTGGAAACACCATATATTTT. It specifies CAWSSGSGNTIYF.

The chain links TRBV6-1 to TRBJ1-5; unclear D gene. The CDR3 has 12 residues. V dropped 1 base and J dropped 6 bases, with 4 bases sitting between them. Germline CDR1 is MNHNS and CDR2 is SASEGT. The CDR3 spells CASSEGVQPQHF. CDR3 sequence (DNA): TGTGCCAGCAGTGAAGGAGTTCAGCCCCAGCATTTT.

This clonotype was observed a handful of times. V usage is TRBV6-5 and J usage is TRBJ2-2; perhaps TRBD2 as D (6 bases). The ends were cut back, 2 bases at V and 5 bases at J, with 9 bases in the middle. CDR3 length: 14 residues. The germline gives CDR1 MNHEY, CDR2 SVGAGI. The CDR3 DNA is TGTGCCAGCAGTTACGGTGGGGGGACCGGGGAGCTGTTTTTT. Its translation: CASSYGGGTGELFF.

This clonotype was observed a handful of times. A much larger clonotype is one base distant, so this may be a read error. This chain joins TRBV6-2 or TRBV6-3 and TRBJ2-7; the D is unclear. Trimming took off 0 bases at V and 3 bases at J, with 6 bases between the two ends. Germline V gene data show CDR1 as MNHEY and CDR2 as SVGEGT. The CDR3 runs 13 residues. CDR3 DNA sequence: TGTGCCAGCAGTTACTCGATGAACTACGAGCAGTACTTC. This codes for CASSYSMNYEQYF.

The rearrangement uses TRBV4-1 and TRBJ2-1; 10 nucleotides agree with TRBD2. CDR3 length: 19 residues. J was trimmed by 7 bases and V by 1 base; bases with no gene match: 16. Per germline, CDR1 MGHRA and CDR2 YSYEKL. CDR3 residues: CASSQGIRGKRGGPNEQFF. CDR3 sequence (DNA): TGCGCCAGCAGCCAAGGGATCCGTGGGAAGCGGGGGGGTCCAAATGAGCAGTTCTTC.

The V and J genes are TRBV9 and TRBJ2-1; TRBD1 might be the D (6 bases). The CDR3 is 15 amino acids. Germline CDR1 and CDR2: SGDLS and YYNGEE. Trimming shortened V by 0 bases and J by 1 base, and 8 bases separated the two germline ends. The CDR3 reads CASSVVTGSYNEQFF. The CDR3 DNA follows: TGTGCCAGCAGCGTAGTTACAGGGTCCTACAATGAGCAGTTCTTC.